Following are 21 T cell receptor beta chains from one sample sequenced in a study of blood T cell repertoires in COVID-19. The table came from immunoSEQ multiplex PCR; TCRdb's copy has only in-frame clones and leaves some out. Altogether some 300,000 clones are present, 90% being singletons, with the ten largest covering around 4.3%. The sample comprised PBMCs or T cells enriched from blood (not recorded which). The source is a woman aged 18-29 years with acute COVID-19.

V and J are TRBV11-2 and TRBJ1-1, with D possibly matching TRBD1 (5 bases). V was shortened by 1 base and J by 4 bases, with 19 bases between the two germline ends. The CDR3 totals 17 residues. Germline V gives CDR1 SGHAT, CDR2 FQNNGV. CDR3 in DNA: TGTGCCAGCAGCTTAGGTGTCATGAGCGGGGCGAGCACTGAAGCTTTCTTT. This translates into CASSLGVMSGASTEAFF.

The V gene is TRBV7-2, the J gene TRBJ2-7; TRBD2 is a possible D gene (5 bases). V lost 6 bases and J 0 bases, leaving 24 bases between the germline ends. Germline CDR1 is SGHTA and CDR2 is FQGNSA. The CDR3 loop spans 18 amino acids. For the CDR3, the DNA is TGTGCCAGCAGAACCAGGTATTTTGCAGGACTGTTCTCCTACGAGCAGTACTTC. Its protein is CASRTRYFAGLFSYEQYF.

The genes are TRBV30 and TRBJ1-1; no firm D call. There are 15 residues in the CDR3. The V end was cut by 1 base, the J end by 8 bases, with 20 bases between. Per germline, CDR1 GTSNPN and CDR2 SVGIG (reference sequence). In DNA form, the CDR3 reads TGTGCCTGGAGTGGTCGAGCCGGGAAAAGGTCGGAAGCTTTCTTT. Its protein product is CAWSGRAGKRSEAFF.

V usage is TRBV20-1 and J usage is TRBJ1-5, with D perhaps matching TRBD1 (6 bases). Trimming stripped 3 bases from V and 6 bases from J, with 12 bases between. The CDR3 is 13 residues long. Germline CDR1 reads DFQATT; CDR2 reads SNEGSKA (reference sequence). The CDR3 nucleotides read TGCAGTGCTAGTACAGGGCCCAGTCAGCCCCAGCATTTT. Amino acids: CSASTGPSQPQHF.

There are a few counts of this clone. The sample holds other DNA sequences that translate to the same CDR3. The rearrangement joins TRBV18 to TRBJ1-5; D is ambiguous. This CDR3 comprises 14 residues. Germline values: CDR1 KGHSH, CDR2 LQKENI. V lost 1 base, J lost 4 bases, and 8 bases lay in between. The CDR3 DNA follows: TGTGCCAGCTCACCACGGGAGGGTAATCAGCCCCAGCATTTT. This translates into CASSPREGNQPQHF.

V and J are TRBV28 and TRBJ1-2, with TRBD1 as a possible D gene (5 bases). Between the trimmed V and J ends, which lost 3 bases and 8 bases, there was a span of 13 bases. The germline V gene encodes CDR1 MDHEN and CDR2 SYDVKM. This CDR3 has 13 residues. The CDR3 sequence: CASSLGQGLGYTF. CDR3 bases: TGTGCCAGCAGTTTGGGGCAGGGTTTAGGCTACACCTTC.

The CDR3 sequence: CASSGQGANYGYTF. Written as DNA, the CDR3 is TGTGCCAGCAGTGGCCAGGGGGCCAACTATGGCTACACCTTC. The V and J genes are TRBV2 and TRBJ1-2; 8 bases agree with TRBD1. The germline gives CDR1 SNHLY, CDR2 FYNNEI. The CDR3 has 14 amino acids. Losses at the gene ends were 4 bases for V and 2 bases for J; bases not matched to a gene: 3.

This chain joins TRBV29-1 and TRBJ1-1; TRBD1 is a possible D gene (5 bases). The V and J ends lost 7 bases and 4 bases respectively, with 16 bases between them. CDR1 SQVTM and CDR2 ANQGSEA come from the germline V gene. The CDR3 loop spans 13 amino acids. The CDR3 DNA reads as TGCAGCGCCGTATCCCAACAGGCCACTGAAGCTTTCTTT. Its protein product is CSAVSQQATEAFF.

This clone was found a few times. This chain connects TRBV6-5 to TRBJ2-7; the match to TRBD2 covers 7 bases. Trimming removed 3 bases from V and 4 bases from J; junction bases left unmatched: 6. Germline CDR1 is MNHEY and CDR2 is SVGAGI. There are 14 residues in the CDR3. The CDR3 DNA reads TGTGCCAGCAGTTATGGGCTAGCGGAATACGAGCAGTACTTC. Its translation is CASSYGLAEYEQYF.

This sequence joins TRBV5-5 and TRBJ1-4; D may be TRBD1 (5 bases). The V gene's germline CDR1 is SGHKS and CDR2 YYEKEE (reference sequence). The CDR3 has 16 amino acids. V lost 5 bases and J 6 bases, leaving 20 bases between the germline ends. CDR3 protein: CASSFGTAEGYEKLFF. The CDR3 nucleotides read TGTGCCAGCAGTTTTGGAACGGCGGAGGGGTATGAAAAACTGTTTTTT. The full variable domain, its missing parts supplied by reference TRBV5-5 and TRBJ1-4, is DAGVTQSPTHLIKTRGQQVTLRCSPISGHKSVSWYQQVLGQGPQFIFQYYEKEERGRGNFPDRFSARQFPNYSSELNVNALLLGDSALYLCASSFGTAEGYEKLFFGSGTQLSVL.

V is TRBV10-1 and J is TRBJ1-6; maybe TRBD1 (6 bases). V was cut by 4 bases and J by 15 bases, with 19 bases left in between. This CDR3 is 14 amino acids long. The germline gives CDR1 WNHNN, CDR2 SYGVQD (reference sequence). The CDR3 region is CASSAGQPPRNLHF. The CDR3 DNA follows: TGCGCCAGCAGTGCGGGACAACCGCCGAGAAACCTCCACTTT.

The chain couples TRBV12-3 or TRBV12-4 to TRBJ1-1; D unclear. The CDR3 is 13 amino acids. Trimming took off 2 bases at V and 3 bases at J, with 7 bases between the two ends. CDR3 sequence reads: CASSLLLHTEAFF. CDR3 bases: TGTGCCAGCAGTTTACTCCTTCACACTGAAGCTTTCTTT.

A single count supports this clone. The CDR3: CASSHLKAGVRTGELFF. CDR3 DNA sequence: TGTGCCAGCAGTCACCTCAAAGCGGGAGTAAGGACCGGGGAGCTGTTTTTT. The chain links TRBV27 to TRBJ2-2, with TRBD2 identical over 8 bases. V lost 5 bases and J lost 5; bases outside the gene matches: 13. Germline V gene lookup returns CDR1 MNHEY and CDR2 SMNVEV (reference sequence). The CDR3 is 17 residues long.

V is TRBV18 and J is TRBJ2-2, with TRBD1 matching 7 bases. The CDR3 has 13 residues. The V gene end was trimmed by 4 bases and the J gene end by 6 bases; junction bases not matched to a gene: 2. CDR1 is KGHSH and CDR2 is LQKENI in the germline V gene. In DNA, the CDR3 is TGTGCCAGCTCACACGACAGGGCCGGGGAGCTGTTTTTT. It encodes CASSHDRAGELFF.

CDR3 loop: CASSGQDRETQYF. The CDR3 DNA reads TGTGCCAGCAGTGGACAGGATCGAGAGACCCAGTACTTC. The genes are TRBV2 and TRBJ2-5; the D gene is possibly TRBD1 (6 bases). The germline V gene has CDR1 SNHLY and CDR2 FYNNEI. The CDR3 is 13 residues long. V lost 4 bases and J 4 bases, leaving 10 bases between the germline ends.

The chain is built from TRBV28 and TRBJ1-6; TRBD1 might be the D (6 bases). This CDR3 has 16 amino acids. V was clipped by 2 bases and J by 3 bases, with 11 bases between them. Germline V gene lookup returns CDR1 MDHEN and CDR2 SYDVKM. For the CDR3, the DNA is TGTGCCAGCAGTTTAGGGGGGGCTAACTATAATTCACCCCTCCACTTT. Amino acid sequence: CASSLGGANYNSPLHF.

The chain joins TRBV7-2 to TRBJ2-5, with TRBD1 as a possible D gene (5 bases). Between the trimmed V and J ends, which lost 4 bases and 6 bases, there was a span of 12 bases. This CDR3 has 13 amino acids. Germline V gene lookup returns CDR1 SGHTA and CDR2 FQGNSA. CDR3 loop: CASSSGMDKTQYF. In DNA form, the CDR3 reads TGTGCCAGCAGCTCGGGCATGGACAAGACCCAGTACTTC.

The rearrangement joins TRBV6-5 to TRBJ1-1; D is perhaps TRBD1 (6 bases). There are 14 residues in the CDR3. Germline loops: CDR1 MNHEY, CDR2 SVGAGI. In nucleotides, the CDR3 is TGTGCTTCACTGGGGGCGCTAGAGACCACTGAAGCTTTCTTT. Translated, it gives CASLGALETTEAFF.

This clone was observed a few times. The chain is built from TRBV6-4 and TRBJ2-1, with a weak D call TRBD2 (5 bases). This CDR3 spans 14 amino acids. Between the trimmed V and J ends, which lost 3 bases and 6 bases, there was a span of 12 bases. Per the germline V gene, CDR1 is MRHNA and CDR2 is SNTAGT. The chain's CDR3 is CASSDRSEGNEQFF. In DNA, the CDR3 is TGTGCCAGCAGTGATAGATCTGAGGGCAATGAGCAGTTCTTC.

The chain recombines TRBV30 with TRBJ2-5; 8 bases are shared with TRBD1. Germline values: CDR1 GTSNPN, CDR2 SVGIG (reference sequence). V was clipped by 0 bases and J by 4 bases; unmatched bases: 7. The CDR3 loop spans 15 amino acids. CDR3: CAWSVESRGRETQYF. The CDR3 bases are TGTGCCTGGAGTGTAGAATCCAGGGGGCGAGAGACCCAGTACTTC.

The chain uses TRBV7-3 and TRBJ2-2; 8 nucleotides match TRBD1. Germline CDR1 is SGHTA and CDR2 is FQGTGA. Trimming at V came to 1 base and at J to 3 bases, leaving 4 bases not matched to a gene. The CDR3 is 16 residues long. CDR3 sequence (DNA): TGTGCCAGCAGCTTAAAGGGCAGGGGGCACACCGGGGAGCTGTTTTTT. Its translation is CASSLKGRGHTGELFF.